These 32 T cell receptor beta chains were sequenced from one sample in a study of cytomegalovirus exposure and HLA in healthy donors. Generated by immunoSEQ multiplex PCR, the TCRdb table keeps only in-frame clones and is missing some. The sample contains 57,000 or so clones, 85% to 95% of which appear only once. The sample consisted of PBMCs. These receptors were taken from a man younger than 35 in good health and CMV-seronegative.

The chain employs TRBV6-6 and TRBJ2-3; D remains unclear. This CDR3 region has 14 residues. The germline V gene has CDR1 MNHNY and CDR2 SVGAGI (reference sequence). With 6 bases removed from V and 4 bases from J, the gap between germline ends came to 14 bases. The CDR3 spells CASRTLHTSDTQYF. CDR3 DNA: TGTGCCAGCAGGACTCTCCACACATCAGATACGCAGTATTTT.

The chain has TRBV5-6 and TRBJ2-3, with D possibly being TRBD2 (6 bases). There are 14 residues in the CDR3. In germline, CDR1 is SGHDT, CDR2 YYEEEE. Trimming removed 5 bases from V and 2 bases from J, with 12 bases in between. CDR3 DNA: TGTGCCAGCAGGTGGGACTCAGACACAGATACGCAGTATTTT. Its protein product is CASRWDSDTDTQYF.

The J gene is TRBJ1-5, the V gene TRBV30; no clear D gene. V was cut by 3 bases and J by 0 bases, with 12 bases left in between. Germline lookup yields CDR1 GTSNPN and CDR2 SVGIG (reference sequence). The CDR3 has 15 amino acids. The CDR3: CAWSPGGDSNQPQHF. The CDR3 DNA follows: TGTGCCTGGAGCCCGGGAGGCGATAGCAATCAGCCCCAGCATTTT. Filled out from reference TRBV30 and TRBJ1-5, the complete variable domain reads SQTIHQWPATLVQPVGSPLSLECTVEGTSNPNLYWYRQAAGRGLQLLFYSVGIGQISSEVPQNLSASRPQDRQFILSSKKLLLSDSGFYLCAWSPGGDSNQPQHFGDGTRLSIL.

This chain joins TRBV20-1 and TRBJ1-2, with D unclear. V was pared by 4 bases and J by 3 bases, with 6 bases between. The CDR3 is made up of 11 amino acids. Germline CDR1 is DFQATT and CDR2 is SNEGSKA (reference sequence). The CDR3 loop reads CSATRDYGYTF. CDR3 DNA sequence: TGCAGTGCTACGCGGGACTATGGCTACACCTTC.

The chain employs TRBV19 and TRBJ1-2; 9 nucleotides line up with TRBD1. V gave up 6 bases and J gave up 2 bases; unmatched junction bases: 22. Germline V gives CDR1 LNHDA, CDR2 SQIVND (reference sequence). The CDR3 extends over 20 amino acids. The CDR3 region is CASSPPPSRHRGLGNYGYTF. The CDR3 DNA sequence: TGTGCCAGTAGCCCCCCCCCGTCCAGGCACAGGGGGCTAGGAAACTATGGCTACACCTTC.

This chain connects TRBV4-1 to TRBJ1-5; 7 nucleotides match TRBD1. This CDR3 spans 16 amino acids. The ends lost 0 bases at V and 2 bases at J; junction bases unmatched: 4. CDR1 is MGHRA, CDR2 YSYEKL, per germline. The CDR3 DNA reads TGCGCCAGCAGCCAAGATTCAGGGGGTGGCAATCAGCCCCAGCATTTT. Translated, it gives CASSQDSGGGNQPQHF.

This chain links TRBV25-1 with TRBJ2-3; D is perhaps TRBD2 (5 bases). The ends were cut back, 7 bases at V and 4 bases at J, with 12 bases in the middle. Germline V CDR1 and CDR2: MGHDK, SYGVNS. The CDR3 has 13 amino acids. The chain's CDR3 is CASIVKGADTQYF. CDR3 in DNA: TGTGCCAGCATTGTGAAGGGAGCAGATACGCAGTATTTT.

This clone was recorded once. The V gene is TRBV27, the J gene TRBJ2-2; 11 nucleotides align to TRBD2. Germline-derived CDR1 and CDR2 are MNHEY and SMNVEV (reference sequence). The CDR3 runs 19 residues. J gave up 1 base and V 3 bases, and 10 bases lay outside the gene matches. The CDR3 DNA reads as TGTGCCAGCAGTTTCCTGGGGACTAGCGGAGAAGTGAACACCGGGGAGCTGTTTTTT. It is translated as CASSFLGTSGEVNTGELFF.

The chain joins TRBV19 to TRBJ1-5; 10 nucleotides agree with TRBD1. With 5 bases clipped from V and 2 bases from J, the junction kept 6 bases outside the gene matches. This CDR3 is built from 16 residues. Germline values: CDR1 LNHDA, CDR2 SQIVND (reference sequence). The CDR3 reads CASSVGQGEGNQPQHF. The CDR3, as DNA: TGTGCCAGTAGTGTAGGACAGGGGGAGGGCAATCAGCCCCAGCATTTT. Full variable domain (remainder filled in from reference TRBV19 and TRBJ1-5): DGGITQSPKYLFRKEGQNVTLSCEQNLNHDAMYWYRQDPGQGLRLIYYSQIVNDFQKGDIAEGYSVSREKKESFPLTVTSAQKNPTAFYLCASSVGQGEGNQPQHFGDGTRLSIL.

The chain carries TRBV2 and TRBJ2-7; D call uncertain. V was clipped by 3 bases and J by 2 bases, with 23 bases between them. The CDR3 is 18 residues long. The germline V gene has CDR1 SNHLY and CDR2 FYNNEI. The CDR3 spells CASSDPRLRSVTTYEQYF. The CDR3 DNA follows: TGTGCCAGCAGTGACCCCCGATTGAGGAGCGTGACGACCTACGAGCAGTACTTC.

This sequence joins TRBV7-9 and TRBJ2-2; unclear D gene. There are 13 residues in the CDR3. Germline loops: CDR1 SEHNR, CDR2 FQNEAQ (reference sequence). Trimming left V 4 bases short and J 9 bases short, with 12 bases between. The DNA of the CDR3 is TGTGCCAGCAGCTCAGATCGTTCCCGGGAGCTGTTTTTT. It specifies CASSSDRSRELFF. Using reference TRBV7-9 and TRBJ2-2 for the parts outside the CDR3, the full variable domain is DTGVSQNPRHKITKRGQNVTFRCDPISEHNRLYWYRQTLGQGPEFLTYFQNEAQLEKSRLLSDRFSAERPKGSFSTLEIQRTEQGDSAMYLCASSSDRSRELFFGEGSRLTVL.

The CDR3 DNA reads as TGTGCCAGCAGCTTGGATACAGAGTACGAGCAGTACTTC. Amino acids: CASSLDTEYEQYF. The V call is TRBV5-5, the J call TRBJ2-7; no clear D gene. Trimming took off 0 bases at V and 4 bases at J, with 8 bases between the two ends. The CDR3 has 13 residues. The V gene's germline CDR1 is SGHKS and CDR2 YYEKEE (reference sequence).

The V gene is TRBV7-2, the J gene TRBJ1-2; 8 bases fit TRBD1. The V and J ends lost 5 bases and 7 bases, in that order; junction bases with no gene match: 6. Germline V gene data show CDR1 as SGHTA and CDR2 as FQGNSA. The CDR3 is 13 amino acids. DNA for the CDR3: TGTGCCAGCAGCCTCGGACAGGGAGGTGGCTACACCTTC. Translating gives CASSLGQGGGYTF.

The chain couples TRBV4-3 to TRBJ1-3; D not certain. Looked up from germline, CDR1 is LGHNA and CDR2 is YSLEER. Trimming took 0 bases from V and 4 from J, leaving 13 bases between them. This CDR3 has 16 amino acids. The chain's CDR3 is CASSQERATLGNTIYF. The CDR3 region has the DNA TGCGCCAGCAGCCAAGAACGCGCGACACTCGGAAACACCATATATTTT.

The rearrangement links TRBV11-2 to TRBJ2-2; 8 bases fit TRBD2. V gave up 5 bases and J gave up 1 base; unmatched junction bases: 6. This CDR3 has 16 amino acids. Germline V lookup: CDR1 SGHAT, CDR2 FQNNGV. CDR3 in DNA: TGTGCCAGCAGCCCCATCGCGGGAGGGAACACCGGGGAGCTGTTTTTT. Its protein is CASSPIAGGNTGELFF.

The rearrangement uses TRBV25-1 and TRBJ2-7; 9 bases are shared with TRBD2. The CDR3 has 15 amino acids. The trim removed 4 bases at V and 2 bases at J, leaving 6 bases unmatched. Germline CDR1 reads MGHDK; CDR2 reads SYGVNS. CDR3 bases: TGTGCCAGCAGTGGGAGTAGCGGGAGACCCTACGAGCAGTACTTC. Its protein product is CASSGSSGRPYEQYF.

This clone was counted a few times. This CDR3 is CAWGLAGDYEQYF. The CDR3 coding sequence is TGTGCCTGGGGACTAGCGGGAGACTACGAGCAGTACTTC. This chain connects TRBV30 to TRBJ2-7; TRBD2 aligns across 13 bases. The CDR3 length is 13 residues. In germline, CDR1 is GTSNPN, CDR2 SVGIG (reference sequence). The V gene end was trimmed by 5 bases and the J gene end by 3 bases; junction bases not matched to a gene: 1.

The chain couples TRBV19 to TRBJ2-6; D is possibly TRBD1 (5 bases). Between the trimmed V and J ends, which lost 2 bases and 7 bases, there was a span of 6 bases. CDR1 LNHDA and CDR2 SQIVND come from the germline V gene (reference sequence). The CDR3 runs 13 residues. CDR3 sequence reads: CASSIQGANVLTF. CDR3 DNA: TGTGCCAGTAGTATACAGGGAGCCAACGTCCTGACTTTC.

J is TRBJ1-2 and V is TRBV30; D perhaps matches TRBD1 (6 bases). Germline CDR1 and CDR2: GTSNPN and SVGIG (reference sequence). The V and J ends lost 4 bases and 8 bases respectively, with 14 bases between them. The CDR3 length is 12 residues. CDR3 coding DNA: TGTGCCTGGAAGGCGGGGGCCGGAGGCTACACCTTC. This gives the protein CAWKAGAGGYTF.

This chain connects TRBV28 to TRBJ1-4; TRBD1 matches at 8 bases. Trimming took 10 bases from V and 7 from J; bases not matched to a gene: 11. The CDR3 totals 14 residues. Germline V gene data show CDR1 as MDHEN and CDR2 as SYDVKM. CDR3 DNA: TGTGCCACCTCCGGACAGGGAGTAGGTGAAAAACTGTTTTTT. Protein: CATSGQGVGEKLFF.

V gene TRBV19 combines with J gene TRBJ2-5; D is undetermined. V was trimmed by 7 bases and J by 4 bases, leaving 16 bases between them. Germline lookup yields CDR1 LNHDA and CDR2 SQIVND (reference sequence). This CDR3 is built from 14 residues. The CDR3 nucleotides read TGTGCCAGTAACGCAGTCACCTCCCGAGAGACCCAGTACTTC. Translated: CASNAVTSRETQYF. Filled out from reference TRBV19 and TRBJ2-5, the complete variable domain reads DGGITQSPKYLFRKEGQNVTLSCEQNLNHDAMYWYRQDPGQGLRLIYYSQIVNDFQKGDIAEGYSVSREKKESFPLTVTSAQKNPTAFYLCASNAVTSRETQYFGPGTRLLVL.

The rearrangement uses TRBV30 and TRBJ2-7; D gene ambiguous. This CDR3 is built from 12 residues. Germline V lookup: CDR1 GTSNPN, CDR2 SVGIG (reference sequence). The V end lost 4 bases, the J end lost 2 bases, and 9 bases lay between the germline ends. The CDR3 DNA sequence: TGTGCCTGGACGGAGAACACCTACGAGCAGTACTTC. Protein: CAWTENTYEQYF.

The genes are TRBV19 and TRBJ1-5; D is ambiguous. The germline CDR1 and CDR2 sequences are LNHDA and SQIVND (reference sequence). Deletions cut 3 bases from V and 7 bases from J, with 13 bases between. The CDR3 totals 14 residues. CDR3 residues: CASSMFSRGQPQHF. The CDR3 DNA follows: TGTGCCAGTAGTATGTTTTCCCGGGGACAGCCCCAGCATTTT.

This chain connects TRBV5-6 to TRBJ2-5, with 8 bases identical to TRBD1. The germline V gene has CDR1 SGHDT and CDR2 YYEEEE. J gave up 3 bases and V 2 bases, and 3 bases lay outside the gene matches. CDR3 length equals 14 residues. The CDR3 DNA is TGTGCCAGCAGCTTCCAGACAGGGGAAGAGACCCAGTACTTC. Translating it yields CASSFQTGEETQYF.

This chain uses TRBV28 with TRBJ2-7, with 9 bases matching TRBD2. The trim removed 2 bases at V and 5 bases at J, leaving 13 bases unmatched. The CDR3 extends over 17 amino acids. Germline-derived CDR1 and CDR2 are MDHEN and SYDVKM. CDR3 DNA sequence: TGTGCCAGCAGTTTACGGGCTAGCGGGAAGGTAGGGAACGAGCAGTACTTC. The encoded protein is CASSLRASGKVGNEQYF.

This rearrangement joins TRBV29-1 to TRBJ2-3; possible D gene TRBD2, 5 bases. The germline V gene has CDR1 SQVTM and CDR2 ANQGSEA. The CDR3 runs to 11 residues. Trimming took off 5 bases at V and 5 bases at J, with 8 bases between the two ends. CDR3 DNA sequence: TGCAGCGTTCTACTAGGAGATACGCAGTATTTT. This gives the protein CSVLLGDTQYF.

The chain joins TRBV7-9 to TRBJ1-1; D perhaps matches TRBD1 (5 bases). This CDR3 has 15 amino acids. Germline CDR1 reads SEHNR; CDR2 reads FQNEAQ (reference sequence). Trimming left V 5 bases short and J 3 bases short, with 16 bases between. The CDR3 spells CASSEGGVRDTEAFF. For the CDR3, the DNA is TGTGCCAGCAGCGAAGGAGGGGTTAGGGACACTGAAGCTTTCTTT.

V is TRBV7-9 and J is TRBJ2-5; no clear D gene. Per the germline V gene, CDR1 is SEHNR and CDR2 is FQNEAQ (reference sequence). V lost 4 bases and J lost 2, with 14 bases in between. The CDR3 covers 15 residues. The CDR3 loop reads CASSSPARKQETQYF. Written as DNA, the CDR3 is TGTGCCAGCAGCTCCCCTGCGCGGAAACAAGAGACCCAGTACTTC.

CDR3 amino acids: CASNRQTSGANVLTF. The CDR3 DNA reads as TGTGCCAGCAACCGACAGACCTCTGGGGCCAACGTCCTGACTTTC. The V and J genes are TRBV2 and TRBJ2-6; tentatively, D is TRBD1 (5 bases). V was cut by 7 bases and J by 0 bases, with 10 bases left in between. Per the germline V gene, CDR1 is SNHLY and CDR2 is FYNNEI. This CDR3 is 15 amino acids long.

The chain combines TRBV5-6 with TRBJ1-3; 7 nucleotides line up with TRBD1. Looked up from germline, CDR1 is SGHDT and CDR2 is YYEEEE. The CDR3 sequence is 12 residues long. Trimming cost V 10 bases and J 5 bases; bases outside gene matches: 6. CDR3 in DNA: TGTGCCTCCGGGACAGACAGAAACACCATATATTTT. It is translated as CASGTDRNTIYF.

This chain joins TRBV19 and TRBJ2-7; maybe TRBD2 (6 bases). The CDR3 extends over 13 amino acids. Germline V lookup: CDR1 LNHDA, CDR2 SQIVND (reference sequence). Between the trimmed V and J ends, which lost 4 bases and 7 bases, there was a span of 14 bases. The CDR3 protein is CASSRIKGTEQYF. The CDR3, as DNA: TGTGCCAGTAGTAGAATTAAGGGGACTGAGCAGTACTTC.

This clone was counted between two and nine times. V usage is TRBV5-5 and J usage is TRBJ1-3, with no clear D. V lost 2 bases, J lost 0 bases, and 6 bases lay in between. From germline, CDR1 is SGHKS and CDR2 YYEKEE (reference sequence). The length of the CDR3 is 14 residues. The CDR3 spells CASSFADSGNTIYF. The CDR3 DNA reads as TGTGCCAGCAGCTTCGCAGACTCTGGAAACACCATATATTTT.